This TCR beta chain was sequenced during a study of blood T cell repertoires in COVID-19 (dated by TCRdb to between 2020 and 2021). About the study as a whole: The collaborator samples originated in the United States, Italy and Spain and spanned the acute and convalescent phases of COVID-19. A de-identified subject ID, COVID-19 status, age in years and sex were almost always included in the sample metadata. The material from the prospective study consisted of cDNA or gDNA derived from T cells, B-cell-depleted T cells, or PBMCs. The samples were drawn from two sources: the first 160 participants of the ongoing ImmuneRACE study, and some 1,300 subjects contributed by 6 global collaborators. The repertoires were made available in a free public database intended to serve as a resource for research on the immune response to SARS-CoV-2. HLA class I and class II types, where available, came from metadata supplied by the sample provider rather than from assay-based typing. Subjects who had been exposed to COVID-19, were actively infected with it, or had recovered from it provided the deeply sampled blood TCRbeta repertoires that made up the dataset.

This clone has more than one count but fewer than ten. This receptor's antigen is unknown. No much larger clone is present one base from it, and per-base qualities are unavailable. Broad study findings and their caveats: Clinical and demographic metadata were provided uncurated, with the amount varying by source and participant.

TCRbeta CDR3 regions were amplified from genomic DNA by means of the immunoSEQ Assay, a bias-controlled multiplex PCR. As for how the authors treated the data: The number of nucleated cells in each sample was estimated from the amplification of reference gene primers within the assay. Sequence reads were collapsed and filtered to measure the absolute abundance of every unique TCRbeta CDR3 rearrangement. For each sample, productive Simpson clonality was calculated as the square root of Simpson's diversity index over productive rearrangements. The source is immuneACCESS, and TCRdb retained only in-frame sequences with V and J called. Part of the clones is not carried over; for the studies checked, unresolved V genes explain less than half of this, and the remainder is unexplained. V and J calls and clone size come straight from that table; D and trimming were deduced from the DNA. Counted in this sample were about 110,000 clones; roughly 80% of them appeared once. Of the sample, around 19% falls within the top ten clones.

Whole blood was collected in K2EDTA tubes by collaborating institutions according to the institutions' own protocols. For TCRbeta analysis, collaborator samples were shipped as frozen whole blood, as isolated PBMCs, or as DNA extracted from either sample type. Taken from cysteine to phenylalanine, the CDR3 has 13 residues. This entry keeps only the CDR3 DNA: 39 bases, framed from base 1. V is shortened by 0 bases, J by 4 bases, and the region joining them spans 6 bases. Looking up the germline V gene yields CDR1 WSHSY and CDR2 SAAADI. The receptor comes from a woman between 70 and 85 years old with acute or convalescent COVID-19. Sequenced sample: peripheral blood. The sequence joins TRBV10-2 to TRBJ1-2; confidence is insufficient to name the D gene. The CDR3 region: CASSESNSYGYTF. At the DNA level, the sequence is TGCGCCAGCAGTGAGTCGAACAGCTATGGCTACACCTTC.